Included here is one TCR beta chain sequence, with context. In its sample, this clone was seen a few times. There is no known antigen for this receptor. No qualities accompany the bases; no much larger clone lies one base away. The entry originates in a study of blood T cell repertoires in COVID-19 (dated by TCRdb to the early 2020s). General notes on the study: Samples covering the acute and convalescent phases of COVID-19 were provided by collaborators in the United States, Italy and Spain. HLA class I and class II types, where available, came from metadata supplied by the sample provider rather than from assay-based typing. A freely available public database, intended as a resource for researchers studying the immune response to SARS-CoV-2, is where the repertoires were released. A de-identified subject ID, COVID-19 status, age in years and sex were almost always included in the sample metadata. The samples were drawn from the first 160 participants of the ongoing ImmuneRACE study and from 950 to 1,500 subjects provided by 6 global collaborators. Subjects who had been exposed to COVID-19, were actively infected with it, or had recovered from it provided the deeply sampled blood TCRbeta repertoires that made up the dataset. The prospective study material was composed of cDNA or gDNA derived from T cells, B-cell-depleted T cells, or PBMCs. Broader findings and caveats from the paper: The quantity of clinical and demographic metadata differed by source and by participant and was supplied without curation.

TCRbeta CDR3 regions were amplified from genomic DNA using the immunoSEQ Assay, a bias-controlled multiplex PCR. As for the original processing: The number of nucleated cells in each sample was estimated from the amplification of reference gene primers within the assay. To quantify the absolute abundance of each unique TCRbeta CDR3 rearrangement, sequence reads were collapsed and filtered. For each sample, productive Simpson clonality was calculated as the square root of Simpson's diversity index across productive rearrangements. Imported from immuneACCESS, the table was reduced by TCRdb to in-frame sequences with V and J called. These copies leave out some clones; in studies compared against another copy, an unresolved V gene accounts for under half, and the cause of the remainder is not known. The V and J calls and clone size are taken from that table; D and trimming were inferred from the DNA. Within this sample are 40,000 to 55,000 clones, with 80% to 85% of them counted one time only. The ten largest clones represent roughly 14% of the sample.

The collaborating institutions used their own protocols to collect whole blood in K2EDTA tubes. For TCRbeta analysis, collaborators shipped samples as frozen whole blood, isolated PBMCs, or DNA extracted from either of those sample types. CDR3 length: 13 amino acids, cysteine to phenylalanine. The DNA shown is the 39-base CDR3, in frame from base 1. The junction carries 13 bases between V and J, which are trimmed by 4 bases and 9 bases respectively. The origin of this receptor is a human donor with acute or convalescent COVID-19. The donor label of this sample is uncertain. Sequencing used peripheral blood. The chain links TRBV12-3 or TRBV12-4 with TRBJ2-4; the D region possibly corresponds to TRBD1 (5 bases align). DNA sequence: TGTGCCAGCAGTTATACCGACAGCCCCATTCAGTACTTC. This yields the protein CASSYTDSPIQYF.